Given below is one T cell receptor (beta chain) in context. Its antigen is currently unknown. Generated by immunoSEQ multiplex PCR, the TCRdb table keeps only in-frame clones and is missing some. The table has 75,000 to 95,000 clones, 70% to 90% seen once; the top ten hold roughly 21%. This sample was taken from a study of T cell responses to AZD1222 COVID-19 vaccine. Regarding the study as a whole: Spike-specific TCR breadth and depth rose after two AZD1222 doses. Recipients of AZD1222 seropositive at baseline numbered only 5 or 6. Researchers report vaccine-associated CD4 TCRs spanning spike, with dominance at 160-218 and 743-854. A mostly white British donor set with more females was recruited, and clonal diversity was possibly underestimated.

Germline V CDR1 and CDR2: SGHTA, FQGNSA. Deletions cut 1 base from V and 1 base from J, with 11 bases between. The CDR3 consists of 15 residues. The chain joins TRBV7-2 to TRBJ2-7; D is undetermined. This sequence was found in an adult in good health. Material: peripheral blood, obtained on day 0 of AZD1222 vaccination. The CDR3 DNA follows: TGTGCCAGCAGCTTAGATATAGAATCTTCCTACGAGCAGTACTTC. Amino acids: CASSLDIESSYEQYF.